Listed below are T cell receptor beta chains from one sample, sequenced in a study of shared clonotypes between healthy human individuals. Sequencing was performed with immunoSEQ multiplex PCR; in TCRdb, only in-frame clones are kept and a portion is missing. The sample has 550,000 to 600,000 clones; roughly 98% are singletons. The sequencing input was naive CD8+ T cells sorted from blood. Every receptor here comes from a man in his thirties or forties in good health. Both conserved end residues are part of each CDR3. The D gene is left open where the match is weak. Clone size, where shown, is once, few, many, or a class for clones that have expanded.

d_call clone_size j_call v_call cdr3_aa cdr3_nt
NA once TRBJ2-7 TRBV5-5 CASSHSLADRSYEQYF TGTGCCAGCAGCCACTCACTAGCGGACAGGTCCTACGAGCAGTACTTC
TRBD2 NA TRBJ2-3 TRBV4-1 CASRPQAGLAGGPDTQYF TGCGCCAGCAGACCTCAAGCCGGACTAGCGGGAGGGCCAGATACGCAGTATTTT
NA NA TRBJ2-7 TRBV7-9 CASTADGSYEQYF TGTGCCAGCACCGCCGACGGGTCCTACGAGCAGTACTTC
TRBD2 NA TRBJ2-7 TRBV7-9 CASSLSGSGSDKSYF TGTGCCAGCAGCCTCAGCGGTAGCGGGAGTGATAAATCGTACTTC
NA NA TRBJ2-6 TRBV10-3 CAMSGEGLSGANVLTF TGTGCCATGTCGGGTGAGGGACTCTCTGGGGCCAACGTCCTGACTTTC
TRBD1 once TRBJ2-7 TRBV28 CASSRQGAYEQYF TGTGCCAGTTCCCGACAGGGGGCGTACGAGCAGTACTTC
TRBD1 NA TRBJ1-4 TRBV27 CASSERQGGKEKLFF TGTGCCAGCAGTGAAAGACAGGGGGGAAAGGAAAAACTGTTTTTT
TRBD2 once TRBJ2-7 TRBV7-2 CASSLARGLAFGSYEQYF TGTGCCAGCAGCTTAGCGCGAGGACTAGCGTTCGGTTCTTACGAGCAGTACTTC
NA NA TRBJ1-1 TRBV19 CASIRTFATEAFF TGTGCCAGTATTAGGACTTTTGCTACTGAAGCTTTCTTT
NA once TRBJ2-3 TRBV9 CASSAAGSSTDTQYF TGTGCCAGCAGCGCCGCGGGATCTAGCACAGATACGCAGTATTTT
NA NA TRBJ2-3 TRBV5-5 CASSPDTVMQYF TGTGCCAGCAGCCCCGATACGGTAATGCAGTATTTT
TRBD2 once TRBJ2-1 TRBV2 CASSEGGSSYNEQFF TGTGCCAGCAGTGAGGGCGGGAGCTCCTACAATGAGCAGTTCTTC
NA NA TRBJ2-7 TRBV5-1 CASSGVGGPYEQYF TGCGCCAGCAGCGGGGTGGGGGGCCCATACGAGCAGTACTTC
NA NA TRBJ1-5 TRBV7-8 CASSLGDSNQPQHF TGTGCCAGCAGCTTAGGAGATAGCAATCAGCCCCAGCATTTT
TRBD1 NA TRBJ2-3 TRBV7-9 CASSLEGQGGSTDTQYF TGTGCCAGCAGCTTAGAGGGACAGGGGGGGAGCACAGATACGCAGTATTTT
NA once TRBJ2-5 TRBV18 CASSPNPLWGVSGEKTQYF TGTGCCAGCTCACCGAATCCACTATGGGGCGTGAGTGGAGAAAAGACCCAGTACTTC
NA NA TRBJ1-1 TRBV7-9 CASSPVTVNTEAFF TGTGCCAGCAGCCCGGTGACGGTGAACACTGAAGCTTTCTTT
NA NA TRBJ2-1 TRBV9 CASSISRDSLTSSYNEQFF TGTGCCAGCAGCATATCAAGGGACTCCTTGACCTCCTCCTACAATGAGCAGTTCTTC
TRBD2 NA TRBJ2-2 TRBV7-8 CASSLGPSGRGELFF TGTGCCAGCAGCTTAGGTCCTAGCGGGCGGGGGGAGCTGTTTTTT
TRBD2 NA TRBJ2-1 TRBV9 CASSVGGRADNEQFF TGTGCCAGCAGCGTAGGCGGGAGGGCCGACAATGAGCAGTTCTTC
NA NA TRBJ1-1 TRBV5-4 CASSRTDQNTEAFF TGTGCCAGCAGCCGGACGGACCAGAACACTGAAGCTTTCTTT
NA NA TRBJ2-1 TRBV5-1 CASRLESPTEAQFF TGCGCCAGCAGGTTGGAATCCCCGACGGAAGCCCAGTTCTTC